This TCR beta chain was captured in a study of T cells in Graves' hyperthyroidism and ophthalmopathy. Study-wide findings and caveats: Separation of ophthalmopathy from stable hyperthyroidism was achieved by a 13 V-J model.

This clonotype was seen a few times. Its specificity is unknown. The V gene lost 6 bases and the J gene lost 3 bases, with 9 bases spanning the gap. This CDR3 contains 12 residues. In germline, CDR1 is SGDLS, CDR2 YYNGEE. TCR beta CDR3 region amplification was performed from RNA transcripts. The HTBI set primed first-round TCR CDR3 RT-PCR. TCRdb called the multiplex PCR reads again in MiXCR, with one record for every CDR3 protein. The sample has roughly 570,000 distinct CDR3 sequences, about 43% seen once. The clonotype originates from an adult woman with Graves' disease, either hyperthyroidism or ophthalmopathy (not recorded which). The sample comprised peripheral blood or thyroid tissue (not recorded which). This sequence joins TRBV9 and TRBJ2-5; no clear D gene. The CDR3, as DNA: TGTGCCAGCAAGTGGGCAAAAGAGACCCAGTACTTC. It specifies CASKWAKETQYF.